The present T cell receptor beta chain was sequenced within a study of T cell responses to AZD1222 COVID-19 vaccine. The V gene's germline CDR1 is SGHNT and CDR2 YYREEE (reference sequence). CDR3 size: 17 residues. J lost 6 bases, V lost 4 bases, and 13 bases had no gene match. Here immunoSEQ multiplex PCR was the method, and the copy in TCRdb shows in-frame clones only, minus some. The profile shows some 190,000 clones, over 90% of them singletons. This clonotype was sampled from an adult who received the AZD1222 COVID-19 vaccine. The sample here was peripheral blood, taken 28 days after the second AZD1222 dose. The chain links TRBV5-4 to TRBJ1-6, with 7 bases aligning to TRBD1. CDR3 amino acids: CASSGGGDSFVNSPLHF. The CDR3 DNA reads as TGTGCCAGCAGCGGAGGAGGGGACAGCTTTGTTAATTCACCCCTCCACTTT.